The sequence of this TCR beta chain was determined in a study of T-cell reconstitution after alpha-beta-depleted transplantation in children. Molecular barcoding with unique molecular identifiers was used for the TCRbeta library. TCRdb reprocessed the PCR reads via MiXCR and lists one record per CDR3 protein. The sample shows 750,000 to 950,000 distinct CDR3 sequences, approximately 15% of them seen only once. This CDR3 region has 15 residues. The V and J ends lost 1 base and 9 bases respectively, with 16 bases between them. Germline values: CDR1 LGHDT, CDR2 YNNKEL (reference sequence). The material sequenced was PBMCs, mostly from graft donor cells, taken 360 days after TCRalphabeta/CD19-depleted stem cell transplant. This chain connects TRBV3-1 to TRBJ2-1; D may be TRBD2 (7 bases). The sequence was collected from a male patient aged 10 to 17 who had a stem cell transplant for acute lymphoblastic leukemia, so the T cells may come from the graft donor. CDR3 in amino acids: CASSQGGGRGPEQFF. The CDR3 DNA is TGTGCCAGCAGCCAAGGGGGGGGGCGGGGTCCTGAGCAGTTCTTC.